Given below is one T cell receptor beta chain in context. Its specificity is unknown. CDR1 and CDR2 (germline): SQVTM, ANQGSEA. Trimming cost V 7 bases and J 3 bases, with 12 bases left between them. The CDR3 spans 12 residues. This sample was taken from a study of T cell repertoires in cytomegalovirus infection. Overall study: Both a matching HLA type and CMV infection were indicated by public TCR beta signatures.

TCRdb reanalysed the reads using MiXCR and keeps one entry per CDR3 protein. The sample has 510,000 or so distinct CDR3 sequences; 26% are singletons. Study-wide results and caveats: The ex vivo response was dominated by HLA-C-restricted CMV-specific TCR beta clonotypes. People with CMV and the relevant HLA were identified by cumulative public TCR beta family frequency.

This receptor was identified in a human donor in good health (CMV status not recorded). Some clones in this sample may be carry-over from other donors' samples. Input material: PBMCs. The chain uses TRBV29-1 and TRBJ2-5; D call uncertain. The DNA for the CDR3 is TGCAGCGCTTCTTTTTCGGAAGAGACCCAGTACTTC. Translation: CSASFSEETQYF.